The source of this TCR beta chain is a study of cytomegalovirus exposure and HLA in healthy donors. Study observations and caveats: With high specificity and sensitivity, the classifier reportedly diagnosed cytomegalovirus status. A list of roughly 180 TCR beta chains associated with cytomegalovirus was given. Some public TCRs appeared in many individuals, while most sequences were rare.

The method was immunoSEQ multiplex PCR; TCRdb's version includes in-frame clones alone and lacks a portion of them. The sample yields tens of thousands of clones, 85% to 95% seen once. The CDR3 contains 14 residues. Per the germline V gene, CDR1 is KGHSH and CDR2 is LQKENI. The ends lost 8 bases at V and 5 bases at J; junction bases unmatched: 9. Details on this clone: Its antigen is not identified.

Specimen: PBMCs. The J gene is TRBJ2-7, the V gene TRBV18; TRBD2 agrees at 10 bases. The source is a woman aged 18-30 years in good health and CMV-seronegative. CDR3 residues: CASNKAGGPNEQYF. The CDR3 region has the DNA TGTGCCAGCAACAAAGCGGGAGGGCCGAACGAGCAGTACTTC. Full variable domain (missing parts from reference TRBV18 and TRBJ2-7): NAGVMQNPRHLVRRRGQEARLRCSPMKGHSHVYWYRQLPEEGLKFMVYLQKENIIDESGMPKERFSAEFPKEGPSILRIQQVVRGDSAAYFCASNKAGGPNEQYFGPGTRLTVT.